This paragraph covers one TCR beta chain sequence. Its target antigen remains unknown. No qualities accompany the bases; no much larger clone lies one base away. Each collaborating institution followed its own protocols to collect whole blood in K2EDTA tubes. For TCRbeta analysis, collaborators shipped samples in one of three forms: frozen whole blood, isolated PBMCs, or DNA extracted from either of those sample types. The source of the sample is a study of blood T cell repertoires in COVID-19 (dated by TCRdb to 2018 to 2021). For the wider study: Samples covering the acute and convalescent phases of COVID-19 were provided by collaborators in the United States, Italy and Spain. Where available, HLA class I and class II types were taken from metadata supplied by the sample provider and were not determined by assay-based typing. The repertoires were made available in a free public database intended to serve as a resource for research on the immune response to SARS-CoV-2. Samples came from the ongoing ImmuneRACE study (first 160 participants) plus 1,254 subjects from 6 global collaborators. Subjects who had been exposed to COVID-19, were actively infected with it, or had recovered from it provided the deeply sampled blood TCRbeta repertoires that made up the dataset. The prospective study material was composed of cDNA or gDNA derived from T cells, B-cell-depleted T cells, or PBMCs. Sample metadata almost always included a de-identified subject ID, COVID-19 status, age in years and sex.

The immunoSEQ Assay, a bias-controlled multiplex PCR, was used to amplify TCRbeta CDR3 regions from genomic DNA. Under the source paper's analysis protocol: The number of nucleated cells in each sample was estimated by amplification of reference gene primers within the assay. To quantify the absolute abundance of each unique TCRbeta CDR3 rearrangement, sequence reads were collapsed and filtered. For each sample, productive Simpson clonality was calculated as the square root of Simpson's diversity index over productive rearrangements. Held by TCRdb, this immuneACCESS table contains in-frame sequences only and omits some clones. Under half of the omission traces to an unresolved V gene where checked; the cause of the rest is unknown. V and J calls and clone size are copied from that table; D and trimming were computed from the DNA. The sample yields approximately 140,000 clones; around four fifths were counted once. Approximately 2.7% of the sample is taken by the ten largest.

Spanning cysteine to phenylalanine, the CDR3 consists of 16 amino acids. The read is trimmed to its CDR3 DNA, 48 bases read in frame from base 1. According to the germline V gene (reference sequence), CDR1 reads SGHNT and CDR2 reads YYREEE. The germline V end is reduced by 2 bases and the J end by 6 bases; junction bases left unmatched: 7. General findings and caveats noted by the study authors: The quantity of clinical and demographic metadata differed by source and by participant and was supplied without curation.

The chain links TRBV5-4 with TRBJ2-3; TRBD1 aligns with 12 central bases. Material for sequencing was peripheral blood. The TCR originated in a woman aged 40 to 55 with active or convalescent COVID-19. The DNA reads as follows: TGTGCCAGCAGCTTACGGGACAGGGGGCTCCTGGATACGCAGTATTTT. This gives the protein CASSLRDRGLLDTQYF.